These T cell receptor beta chains were read from a single sample in a study of T cell clones after liver transplantation. Only in-frame clones appear in the TCRdb table, and some are missing; sequencing was by immunoSEQ multiplex PCR. The repertoire holds 6,200 or so clones, with 80% as singletons. The sequencing here drew on CD8+ T cells from blood, taken 46 months after liver transplant. The receptor source for this set is a human patient who received a liver transplant. Some T cells may be the graft donor's. Each CDR3 is given with its conserved first and last residue. D genes are given only for firm matches. Clone size, where shown, is once, few, many, or a class for clones that have expanded.

clone_size j_call v_call d_call cdr3_aa cdr3_nt
NA TRBJ1-1 TRBV28 NA CASRTDIWTEAFF TGTGCCAGCAGGACCGATATTTGGACTGAAGCTTTCTTT
NA TRBJ2-7 TRBV27 NA CASSPRDRGPTSGFSYEQYF TGTGCCAGCAGCCCCCGGGACAGGGGTCCGACTAGCGGGTTCTCCTACGAGCAGTACTTC
NA TRBJ2-1 TRBV28 NA CASSLQEVLNNEQFF TGTGCCAGCAGTTTGCAAGAAGTCCTAAACAATGAGCAGTTCTTC
NA TRBJ2-7 TRBV27 NA CASRPLGFEEQYF TGTGCCAGCAGGCCCCTGGGGTTCGAGGAGCAGTACTTC
NA TRBJ1-1 TRBV27 NA CASSLGPGSLNTEAFF TGTGCCAGCAGTTTAGGGCCAGGATCTTTGAACACTGAAGCTTTCTTT
NA TRBJ2-7 TRBV6-5 TRBD2 CASSSLGGRTPYEQYF TGTGCCAGCAGTTCCTTGGGCGGGAGGACCCCCTACGAGCAGTACTTC
NA TRBJ2-1 TRBV7-9 TRBD2 CASSLPTSGPPTHEQFF TGTGCCAGCAGCTTACCGACTAGCGGTCCTCCCACCCATGAGCAGTTCTTC
NA TRBJ2-1 TRBV7-9 TRBD2 CASSPGTSGYNEQFF TGTGCCAGCAGTCCCGGGACTAGCGGTTACAATGAGCAGTTCTTC
NA TRBJ2-7 TRBV7-6 TRBD2 CASSFGTSGYEQYF TGTGCCAGCAGCTTCGGGACTAGCGGCTACGAGCAGTACTTC
NA TRBJ2-7 TRBV11-3 NA CASSPRGSSYEQYF TGTGCCAGCAGTCCTCGGGGGAGCTCCTACGAGCAGTACTTC
NA TRBJ2-3 TRBV9 NA CASSVGSWASTDTQYF TGTGCCAGCAGCGTGGGAAGTTGGGCCTCCACAGATACGCAGTATTTT
NA TRBJ1-4 TRBV28 NA CASSSWTDGKEKLFF TGTGCCAGCAGTTCGTGGACCGACGGAAAGGAAAAACTGTTTTTT
once TRBJ1-3 TRBV4-3 TRBD1 CASSLLQGFGNTIYF TGCGCCAGCAGCCTTTTACAGGGGTTTGGAAACACCATATATTTT
NA TRBJ2-5 TRBV4-3 NA CASSHTMDGTGEQYF TGCGCCAGCAGCCATACTATGGACGGTACCGGGGAGCAGTACTTC
NA TRBJ2-1 TRBV11-2 NA CASSLAPSGDLYNEQFF TGTGCCAGCAGCTTAGCTCCCTCAGGGGACCTGTACAATGAGCAGTTCTTC
NA TRBJ2-3 TRBV11-2 NA CASSPPTDTQYF TGTGCCAGCAGCCCTCCCACAGATACGCAGTATTTT
NA TRBJ2-7 TRBV4-1 NA CASSQDAGYYEQYF TGCGCCAGCAGCCAAGATGCTGGTTACTACGAGCAGTACTTC
NA TRBJ2-7 TRBV2 TRBD2 CASSPGGGRTSGRAFSYEQYF TGTGCCAGCAGCCCTGGAGGGGGGAGGACTAGCGGGAGGGCCTTCTCCTACGAGCAGTACTTC
NA TRBJ1-2 TRBV25-1 NA CASRGTNYGYTF TGTGCCAGCAGAGGGACTAACTATGGCTACACCTTC
NA TRBJ2-3 TRBV10-2 NA CASSSETRRTDTQYF TGCGCCAGCAGTTCTGAGACTAGGCGCACAGATACGCAGTATTTT
NA TRBJ1-5 TRBV28 NA CASSFSDGSNQPQHF TGTGCCAGCAGTTTCTCGGACGGTAGCAATCAGCCCCAGCATTTT
NA TRBJ2-1 TRBV5-8 TRBD2 CASSLRTSGLYNEQFF TGTGCCAGCAGCCTCCGGACTAGCGGGTTGTACAATGAGCAGTTCTTC
NA TRBJ2-7 TRBV19 TRBD2 CASGTSGRSYEQYF TGTGCCAGCGGTACTAGCGGGAGGTCCTACGAGCAGTACTTC
once TRBJ2-7 TRBV27 TRBD1 CASSGQGPGEQYF TGTGCCAGCAGCGGACAGGGGCCGGGCGAGCAGTACTTC
NA TRBJ2-1 TRBV27 TRBD2 CASSSVLAGRYNEQFF TGTGCCAGCAGTTCCGTCCTAGCGGGAAGATACAATGAGCAGTTCTTC
NA TRBJ2-7 TRBV27 TRBD2 CASSLEAGVYEQYF TGTGCCAGCAGTTTAGAGGCGGGAGTCTACGAGCAGTACTTC
NA TRBJ1-2 TRBV29-1 NA CSVNPTGLF TGCAGCGTAAACCCGACAGGCCTCTTC
NA TRBJ1-2 TRBV25-1 NA CASSELDEDYGYTF TGTGCCAGCAGTGAGTTGGATGAGGACTATGGCTACACCTTC
few TRBJ2-7 TRBV6-5 TRBD1 CASRVDREIDEQYF TGTGCCAGCAGAGTCGACAGGGAGATAGACGAGCAGTACTTC
NA TRBJ1-5 TRBV28 TRBD1 CASSSGQGDNQPQHF TGTGCCAGCAGTTCGGGACAGGGGGACAATCAGCCCCAGCATTTT
few TRBJ2-7 TRBV5-1 NA CASTGNMGTVGYEQYF TGCGCCAGCACCGGCAATATGGGGACGGTCGGGTACGAGCAGTACTTC
few TRBJ2-3 TRBV13 NA CASSFSVGTDTQYF TGTGCCAGCAGCTTTTCGGTGGGCACAGATACGCAGTATTTT
NA TRBJ2-5 TRBV5-6 NA CASSDQDRPITRAQYF TGTGCCAGCAGCGACCAAGACAGGCCGATAACGCGGGCCCAGTACTTC
NA TRBJ1-5 TRBV7-2 TRBD1 CASSKLTGAYNQPQHF TGTGCCAGCAGCAAACTGACAGGGGCTTACAATCAGCCCCAGCATTTT
few TRBJ2-7 TRBV27 NA CASSLLHEQYF TGTGCCAGCAGTTTATTGCACGAGCAGTACTTC
NA TRBJ2-6 TRBV27 NA CASSLGPGAGANVLTF TGTGCCAGCAGTTTAGGCCCCGGGGCTGGGGCCAACGTCCTGACTTTC
once TRBJ2-1 TRBV25-1 NA CASSEWDYNEQFF TGTGCCAGCAGTGAATGGGACTACAATGAGCAGTTCTTC
NA TRBJ2-2 TRBV6-5 NA CASTSASGAGELFF TGTGCCAGCACTTCCGCAAGTGGGGCCGGGGAGCTGTTTTTT
NA TRBJ2-2 TRBV28 NA CASSLRGGSNTGELFF TGTGCCAGCAGTTTAAGGGGGGGATCGAACACCGGGGAGCTGTTTTTT
NA TRBJ1-2 TRBV9 TRBD1 CASSIGDRGYGYTF TGTGCCAGCAGTATTGGGGACAGGGGCTATGGCTACACCTTC
NA TRBJ2-7 TRBV27 NA CASSLTGHFSYEQYF TGTGCCAGCAGTTTAACGGGACACTTCTCCTACGAGCAGTACTTC
few TRBJ1-5 TRBV27 NA CASSSGISPQHF TGTGCCAGCAGTTCAGGTATCAGCCCCCAGCATTTT
NA TRBJ1-3 TRBV14 NA CASSQARGTDGNTIYF TGTGCCAGCAGCCAAGCCCGCGGGACGGATGGAAACACCATATATTTT
NA TRBJ2-1 TRBV27 TRBD2 CASTTATGLAGNEQFF TGTGCCAGCACGACCGCGACGGGACTAGCGGGCAATGAGCAGTTCTTC
NA TRBJ2-1 TRBV28 TRBD2 CASSSGTSGANEQFF TGTGCCAGCAGTTCCGGGACTAGCGGAGCCAATGAGCAGTTCTTC
NA TRBJ2-1 TRBV7-6 NA CASSSVGYEQFF TGTGCCAGCAGCTCTGTCGGCTATGAGCAGTTCTTC
once TRBJ2-3 TRBV7-2 NA CASSFGVGPDTQYF TGTGCCAGCAGCTTCGGGGTTGGCCCAGATACGCAGTATTTT
NA TRBJ2-4 TRBV28 NA CASTGTPNIQYF TGTGCCAGCACAGGAACGCCTAACATTCAGTACTTC
NA TRBJ2-3 TRBV10-3 NA CAISGADTQYF TGTGCCATCTCAGGTGCAGATACGCAGTATTTT